This is a list of T cell receptor beta chains from one sample in a study of CD8+ T cells in alopecia areata. TCRdb keeps only in-frame clones here, not all; method: immunoSEQ multiplex PCR. The repertoire holds approximately 220,000 clones, with about two fifths as singletons. The sequenced sample was CD4+ T cells sorted from blood, obtained around week 30, from a patient treated with tofacitinib. The source is a human donor with alopecia areata. The CDR3 runs from the conserved cysteine through the conserved F or W. D genes are given only for firm matches. Some rows have no size entry. The others give once, few or many, or a class for an expanded clone.

abundance: .
j_gene: TRBJ2-2
v_gene: TRBV6-1
d_gene: .
CDR3aa: CASSGVLGELFF
CDR3nt: TGTGCCAGCAGTGGTGTTTTGGGTGAGCTGTTTTTT

abundance: .
j_gene: TRBJ2-7
v_gene: TRBV5-1
d_gene: .
CDR3aa: CASSFTTTSYEQYF
CDR3nt: TGCGCCAGCAGCTTCACGACGACCTCCTACGAGCAGTACTTC

abundance: .
j_gene: TRBJ1-1
v_gene: TRBV29-1
d_gene: .
CDR3aa: CSVAGKMNTEAFF
CDR3nt: TGCAGCGTTGCAGGCAAGATGAACACTGAAGCTTTCTTT

abundance: few
j_gene: TRBJ2-7
v_gene: TRBV5-1
d_gene: TRBD1
CDR3aa: CASSLRTGGEQYF
CDR3nt: TGCGCCAGCAGCTTGCGTACAGGGGGCGAGCAGTACTTC

abundance: .
j_gene: TRBJ2-5
v_gene: TRBV30
d_gene: TRBD2
CDR3aa: CAWSAGGLETQYF
CDR3nt: TGTGCCTGGAGTGCGGGGGGGCTAGAGACCCAGTACTTC

abundance: few
j_gene: TRBJ1-2
v_gene: TRBV27
d_gene: TRBD1
CDR3aa: CASSLDRGDGYTF
CDR3nt: TGTGCCAGCAGTTTAGACAGGGGAGATGGCTACACCTTC

abundance: .
j_gene: TRBJ2-1
v_gene: TRBV7-9
d_gene: TRBD2
CDR3aa: CASSLRLARRDEQFF
CDR3nt: TGTGCCAGCAGCCTGCGACTAGCGAGAAGGGATGAGCAGTTCTTC

abundance: .
j_gene: TRBJ2-2
v_gene: TRBV6-1
d_gene: .
CDR3aa: CASNIQWGGELFF
CDR3nt: TGTGCCAGCAATATACAATGGGGCGGGGAGCTGTTTTTT

abundance: .
j_gene: TRBJ2-7
v_gene: TRBV4-1
d_gene: .
CDR3aa: CASSPYLAGAYEQYF
CDR3nt: TGCGCCAGCAGCCCCTATTTAGCAGGGGCCTACGAGCAGTACTTC

abundance: few
j_gene: TRBJ1-2
v_gene: TRBV30
d_gene: .
CDR3aa: CAWSSNVRNYGYTF
CDR3nt: TGTGCCTGGAGTAGCAACGTACGTAACTATGGCTACACCTTC

abundance: .
j_gene: TRBJ1-2
v_gene: TRBV14
d_gene: .
CDR3aa: CASSQQPNSYGYTF
CDR3nt: TGTGCCAGCAGCCAACAACCTAATAGCTATGGCTACACCTTC

abundance: .
j_gene: TRBJ2-1
v_gene: TRBV30
d_gene: .
CDR3aa: CAWRGAGQYNEQFF
CDR3nt: TGTGCCTGGAGGGGGGCGGGACAATACAATGAGCAGTTCTTC